This TCR beta chain appears in the sequencing data of a study of T-cell memory formation after mild COVID-19. General study results and limits: What remained unconfirmed was the SARS-CoV-2 specificity of second-wave clones peaking on day 37. CD4/CD8 balance characterized clones contracting day 15 to 85, and CD4+ skew characterized later expanders.

Trimming shortened V by 0 bases and J by 7 bases, and 12 bases separated the two germline ends. From germline, CDR1 is ENHRY and CDR2 SYGVKD. There are 14 residues in the CDR3. Concerning this clonotype: The antigen is not known.

TCRdb redid the calling of the 5' RACE reads with MiXCR, one entry per CDR3 protein. Here the sample spans a few hundred thousand distinct CDR3 sequences, about 20% being singletons. The receptor comes from an adult woman who had mild COVID-19 (a few samples of this study predate the infection). Cell type and time point are not known. This chain joins TRBV10-3 and TRBJ1-2; unclear D gene. Sequenced: PBMCs or a T cell subset sorted from them (not recorded which). The CDR3 nucleotides read TGTGCCATCAGTGAGTCTGAGGCTGGAGCTGGCTACACCTTC. This codes for CAISESEAGAGYTF.